This TCR beta chain is from a study of blood T cell repertoires in COVID-19. Study summary: Collection of acute and convalescent COVID-19 samples took place in the United States, Italy and Spain. PBMCs, B-cell-depleted T cells, or T cells were the source of the cDNA or gDNA that made up the material.

Germline-derived CDR1 and CDR2 are MNHEY and SVGAGI. With 2 bases clipped from V and 5 bases from J, the junction kept 7 bases outside the gene matches. This CDR3 spans 15 amino acids. Authors' analysis steps: Researchers report that nucleated cell counts were estimated from reference gene primer amplification. The table came from immunoSEQ multiplex PCR; TCRdb's copy has only in-frame clones and leaves some out. That table supplies the V and J calls and clone size; D and trimming were determined from the DNA. The sample holds 75,000 to 100,000 clones, 75% to 90% seen once. This clonotype originated in a woman aged 80 or over with acute or convalescent COVID-19. Sequencing was performed on peripheral blood. V is TRBV6-5 and J is TRBJ2-7; 9 bases fit TRBD1. CDR3: CASSYPGQGGHEQYF. CDR3 coding DNA: TGTGCCAGCAGTTACCCGGGACAGGGTGGCCACGAGCAGTACTTC.